These T cell receptor beta chains were read from a single sample in a study of blood T cell repertoires in COVID-19. The assay was immunoSEQ multiplex PCR, and TCRdb's table has in-frame clones only and misses some. The sample records under 300,000 clones, roughly 83% being singletons. Sequencing input: peripheral blood. These receptors originate from a man at least 80 years old with acute or convalescent COVID-19. Each CDR3 is given with its conserved first and last residue.

V,CDR3
TRBV9,CASSVVQGNTGELFF
TRBV10-3,CATGLGFGEQFF
TRBV19,CASRSTDRDEQYF
TRBV5-4,CASSLAGVDEKLFF
TRBV2,CASSLTGPTEAFF
TRBV2,CASRPQALNTGELFF
TRBV27,CASSWRRNKNQPQHF
TRBV5-6,CASSLLAGSHLFF
TRBV19,CASSRVLGSNQPQHF
TRBV4-2,CASSQGLGAGGAHTF
TRBV10-1,CASSEVGGAGETQYF
TRBV6-2/TRBV6-3,CASSSPSGRVYNEQFF
TRBV11-2,CASSQGQIAEAFF
TRBV6-5,CASSRQGQTQPQHF
TRBV5-1,CASTAGPSTDTQYF
TRBV28,CASRRAVLLYGYTF
TRBV5-4,CASSAKTGNYEQYF
TRBV3-1/TRBV3-2,CASSPLNINQPQHF
TRBV9,CASSRGEVRDTQYF
TRBV9,CASSVGTGTGTEAFF
TRBV28,CASSFPTGGKGYGYTF
TRBV19,CASIWTGNSNQPQHF
TRBV7-6,CASSLVSGANTGELFF
TRBV5-1,CASSLSGADQPQHF
TRBV2,CASSEGRRSGNTIYF
TRBV9,CASSVAGVSRQFF
TRBV29-1,CSVEGPTLESGNTIYF
TRBV19,CASSQGQTYGYTF
TRBV5-4,CASSTGVSYEQYF
TRBV29-1,CSVEGQGLGGYTF
TRBV11-2,CASSFGQVNYGYTF
TRBV18,CASSSQDRATEAFF
TRBV7-8,CASSHLVVAGVGNEQFF
TRBV10-1,CASSEAASGGMYNEQFF
TRBV7-6,CASSWTGGTTGANVLTF
TRBV19,CASSKGQGAYEQYF
TRBV29-1,CSVEQNNYGYTF
TRBV28,CASSVLGRGAEDGYTF
TRBV19,CASSIGSGTYNEQFF
TRBV29-1,CSVATGGGDQPQHF
TRBV29-1,CSVDRAGGGYTF
TRBV5-1,CASSSGLAGTFEFF
TRBV5-1,CASSDDRGRHNEQFF
TRBV6-2/TRBV6-3,CASSYGLSSYNEQFF
TRBV3-1/TRBV3-2,CASSPSGVDSPEQYF
TRBV18,CASSLQNTEAFF
TRBV27,CASRSPGQGTHEQYF
TRBV9,CASSVDRQGSYNSPLHF
TRBV2,CASSDPTGANEQYF
TRBV16,CASSTNSQANSPLHF
TRBV28,CASSWTAGHRNEQFF
TRBV6-5,CASSPQGNPLYEQYF
TRBV25-1,CASAPTGPLRDTQYF